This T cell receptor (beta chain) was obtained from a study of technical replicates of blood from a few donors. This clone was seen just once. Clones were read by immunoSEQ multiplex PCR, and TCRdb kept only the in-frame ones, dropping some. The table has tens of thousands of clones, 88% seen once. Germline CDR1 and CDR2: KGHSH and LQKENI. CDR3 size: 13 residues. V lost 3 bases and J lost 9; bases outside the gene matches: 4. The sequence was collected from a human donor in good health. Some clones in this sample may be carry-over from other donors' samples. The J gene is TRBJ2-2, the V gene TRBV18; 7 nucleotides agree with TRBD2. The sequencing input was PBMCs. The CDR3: CASSPGGARELFF. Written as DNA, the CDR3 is TGTGCCAGCTCACCGGGAGGGGCCCGGGAGCTGTTTTTT.